Sequencing of this T cell receptor beta chain was carried out in a study of shared clonotypes between healthy human individuals. Study information: Serving as donors were a couple of women and a few men, whose ages spanned 18 to 49.

When replicate PCRs were run on sorted subsets, they used 200 ng DNA, about 31,000 T cell genomes. Authors' methods: ImmunoSEQ supplied junction-only sequences lacking quality scores, so filtering was different. Generated by immunoSEQ multiplex PCR, the TCRdb table keeps only in-frame clones and is missing some. The V and J calls and the clone size are those of that table, but D and trimming were determined from the DNA. Of roughly 1,100,000 clones listed, around 76% are singletons. V gave up 4 bases and J gave up 6 bases, with 6 bases separating them. Germline lookup yields CDR1 SGHRS and CDR2 YFSETQ. The CDR3 has 11 amino acids. The sample holds a few counts of this clone.

V is TRBV5-1 and J is TRBJ2-3; the D is unclear. The clonotype comes from a man younger than 35 in good health. Sequencing was done on a sample of memory CD4+ T cells sorted from blood. Subset specified: CD45RA-negative fraction. The CDR3 nucleotides read TGCGCCAGCAGCCAAGGGGATACGCAGTATTTT. This codes for CASSQGDTQYF.